This is a list of T cell receptor beta chains from one sample in a study of cytomegalovirus exposure and HLA in healthy donors. Profiling relied on immunoSEQ multiplex PCR, and the TCRdb table lists in-frame clones only, not all of them. Of 100,000 or so clones in the sample, 76% are singletons; the top ten hold roughly 4.1%. The sequenced material came from PBMCs. The receptors shown here come from a middle-aged man in good health and CMV-seronegative. CDR3s include the opening cysteine and the closing phenylalanine or tryptophan. Each record gives: V gene, D gene, J gene, CDR3 protein, CDR3 DNA. D genes are given only for firm matches.

v_gene: TRBV6-5
d_gene: .
j_gene: TRBJ1-1
CDR3aa: CASSYGGTRDTEAFF
CDR3nt: TGTGCCAGCAGTTACGGGGGGACCCGTGACACTGAAGCTTTCTTT

v_gene: TRBV15
d_gene: .
j_gene: TRBJ1-4
CDR3aa: CATSRGAYGSTNEKLFF
CDR3nt: TGTGCCACCAGCAGAGGGGCGTACGGTTCAACTAATGAAAAACTGTTTTTT

v_gene: TRBV6-1
d_gene: .
j_gene: TRBJ1-1
CDR3aa: CASTPGRGGTEAFF
CDR3nt: TGTGCCAGCACTCCCGGGAGGGGGGGCACTGAAGCTTTCTTT

v_gene: TRBV27
d_gene: .
j_gene: TRBJ1-4
CDR3aa: CASSPTEITNEKLFF
CDR3nt: TGTGCCAGCAGTCCGACAGAGATTACTAATGAAAAACTGTTTTTT

v_gene: TRBV6-5
d_gene: .
j_gene: TRBJ2-7
CDR3aa: CASSHGLGNF
CDR3nt: TGTGCCAGCAGTCATGGGCTCGGGAACTTC

v_gene: TRBV30
d_gene: TRBD2
j_gene: TRBJ2-1
CDR3aa: CAGRAGGLGNEQFF
CDR3nt: TGTGCCGGTAGAGCGGGGGGGCTCGGTAATGAGCAGTTCTTC

v_gene: TRBV7-3
d_gene: .
j_gene: TRBJ1-1
CDR3aa: CASSQTRGGEAFF
CDR3nt: TGTGCCAGCAGCCAAACAAGGGGGGGTGAAGCTTTCTTT

v_gene: TRBV6-5
d_gene: TRBD1
j_gene: TRBJ1-2
CDR3aa: CASSPRTGNYGYTF
CDR3nt: TGTGCCAGCAGCCCCCGGACAGGGAATTATGGCTACACCTTC

v_gene: TRBV6-4
d_gene: TRBD1
j_gene: TRBJ1-6
CDR3aa: CASSDLDRDSYNSPLHF
CDR3nt: TGTGCCAGCAGTGACCTCGACAGGGACTCCTATAATTCACCCCTCCACTTT

v_gene: TRBV4-1
d_gene: .
j_gene: TRBJ2-4
CDR3aa: CASSQAGEGNIQYF
CDR3nt: TGCGCCAGCAGCCAAGCAGGGGAGGGCAACATTCAGTACTTC

v_gene: TRBV18
d_gene: .
j_gene: TRBJ1-4
CDR3aa: CASSPQGGNEKLFF
CDR3nt: TGTGCCAGCTCACCACAGGGGGGGAATGAAAAACTGTTTTTT

v_gene: TRBV7-2
d_gene: TRBD2
j_gene: TRBJ2-5
CDR3aa: CASSLNPGGQETQYF
CDR3nt: TGTGCCAGCAGCTTAAATCCGGGGGGGCAAGAGACCCAGTACTTC

v_gene: TRBV9
d_gene: TRBD1
j_gene: TRBJ1-1
CDR3aa: CASSGPGQGITEAFF
CDR3nt: TGTGCCAGCAGCGGTCCGGGACAGGGTATCACTGAAGCTTTCTTT

v_gene: TRBV19
d_gene: .
j_gene: TRBJ2-1
CDR3aa: CASSRPLSYNEQFF
CDR3nt: TGTGCCAGTAGTAGGCCTCTCTCCTACAATGAGCAGTTCTTC

v_gene: TRBV18
d_gene: .
j_gene: TRBJ2-1
CDR3aa: CASSPGQNNEQFF
CDR3nt: TGTGCCAGCTCACCGGGGCAAAACAATGAGCAGTTCTTC

v_gene: TRBV10-2
d_gene: TRBD1
j_gene: TRBJ2-5
CDR3aa: CASSEGDRVGETQYF
CDR3nt: TGCGCCAGCAGTGAAGGGGACAGGGTTGGAGAGACCCAGTACTTC